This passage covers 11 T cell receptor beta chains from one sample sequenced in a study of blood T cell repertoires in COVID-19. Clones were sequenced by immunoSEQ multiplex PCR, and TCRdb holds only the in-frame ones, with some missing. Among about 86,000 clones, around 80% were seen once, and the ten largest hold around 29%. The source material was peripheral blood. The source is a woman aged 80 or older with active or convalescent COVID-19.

The CDR3 nucleotides are TGTGCCAGCAGTTTATGGGACAGCAGATATACGCAGTATTTT. Protein sequence: CASSLWDSRYTQYF. The J gene is TRBJ2-3, the V gene TRBV28; perhaps TRBD1 as D (6 bases). Trimming pared 0 bases from V and 7 bases from J, leaving 11 bases between. This CDR3 spans 14 amino acids. Germline V CDR1 and CDR2: MDHEN, SYDVKM.

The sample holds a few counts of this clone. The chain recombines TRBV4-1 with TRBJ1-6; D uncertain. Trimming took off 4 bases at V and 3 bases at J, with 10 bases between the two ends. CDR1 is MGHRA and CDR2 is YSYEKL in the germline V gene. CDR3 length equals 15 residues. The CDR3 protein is CASSLGGFYNSPLHF. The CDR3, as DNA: TGCGCCAGCAGCCTCGGAGGCTTCTATAATTCACCCCTCCACTTT.

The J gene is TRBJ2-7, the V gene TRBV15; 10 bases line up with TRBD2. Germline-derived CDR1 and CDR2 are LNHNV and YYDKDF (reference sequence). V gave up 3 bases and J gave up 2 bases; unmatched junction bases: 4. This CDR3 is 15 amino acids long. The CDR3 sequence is CATSSSSGGPYEQYF. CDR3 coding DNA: TGTGCCACCAGCAGTAGTAGCGGGGGGCCCTACGAGCAGTACTTC. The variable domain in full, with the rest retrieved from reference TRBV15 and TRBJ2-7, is DAMVIQNPRYQVTQFGKPVTLSCSQTLNHNVMYWYQQKSSQAPKLLFHYYDKDFNNEADTPDNFQSRRPNTSFCFLDIRSPGLGDTAMYLCATSSSSGGPYEQYFGPGTRLTVT.

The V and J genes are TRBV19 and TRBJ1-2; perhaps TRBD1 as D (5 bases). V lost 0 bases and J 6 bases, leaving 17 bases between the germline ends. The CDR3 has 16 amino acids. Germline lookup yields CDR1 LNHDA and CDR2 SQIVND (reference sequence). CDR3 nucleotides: TGTGCCAGTAGTATAGATCTCGAGGGGACTTCCCATGGCTACACCTTC. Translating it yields CASSIDLEGTSHGYTF.

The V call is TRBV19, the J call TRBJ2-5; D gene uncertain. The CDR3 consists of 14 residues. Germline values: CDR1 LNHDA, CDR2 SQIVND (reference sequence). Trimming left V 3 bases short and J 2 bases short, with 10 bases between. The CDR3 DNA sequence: TGTGCCAGTAGTATTACCGGGTCACAAGAGACCCAGTACTTC. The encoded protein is CASSITGSQETQYF.

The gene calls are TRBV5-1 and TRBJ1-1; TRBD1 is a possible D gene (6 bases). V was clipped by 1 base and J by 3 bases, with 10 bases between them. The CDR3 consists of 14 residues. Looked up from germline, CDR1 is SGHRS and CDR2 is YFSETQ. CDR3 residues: CASSLMTGYTEAFF. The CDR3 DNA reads TGCGCCAGCAGCTTGATGACAGGATACACTGAAGCTTTCTTT.

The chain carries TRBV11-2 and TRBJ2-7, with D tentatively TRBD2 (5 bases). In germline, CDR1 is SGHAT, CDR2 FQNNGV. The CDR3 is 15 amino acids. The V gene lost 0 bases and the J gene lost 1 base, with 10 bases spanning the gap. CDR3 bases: TGTGCCAGCAGCTTAGATAGCGTGTCTTCCTACGAGCAGTACTTC. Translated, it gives CASSLDSVSSYEQYF.

CDR3 amino acids: CASSTYRGRVYGYTF. The CDR3 region has the DNA TGTGCCAGCAGTACATACAGGGGGCGGGTCTATGGCTACACCTTC. The V call is TRBV28, the J call TRBJ1-2; 9 bases agree with TRBD1. The length of the CDR3 is 15 residues. The germline V gene encodes CDR1 MDHEN and CDR2 SYDVKM. V gave up 5 bases and J gave up 4 bases; unmatched junction bases: 8.

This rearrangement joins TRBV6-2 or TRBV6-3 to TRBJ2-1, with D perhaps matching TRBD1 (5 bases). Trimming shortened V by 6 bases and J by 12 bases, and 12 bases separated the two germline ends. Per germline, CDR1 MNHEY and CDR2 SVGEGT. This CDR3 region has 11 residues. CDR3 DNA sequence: TGTGCCAGCAGCTGGACATTTATGCAGTTCTTC. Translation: CASSWTFMQFF.

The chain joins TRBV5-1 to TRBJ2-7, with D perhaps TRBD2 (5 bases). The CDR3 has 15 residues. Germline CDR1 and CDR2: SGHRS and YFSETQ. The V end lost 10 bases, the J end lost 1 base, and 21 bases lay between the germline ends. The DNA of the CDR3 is TGCGCCCCCATTAACCGCATCCGGGAATCCTACGAGCAGTACTTC. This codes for CAPINRIRESYEQYF.

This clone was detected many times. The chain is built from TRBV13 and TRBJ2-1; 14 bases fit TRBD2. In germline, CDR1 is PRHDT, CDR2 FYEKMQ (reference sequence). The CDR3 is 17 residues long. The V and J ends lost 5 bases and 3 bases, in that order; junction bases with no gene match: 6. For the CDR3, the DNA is TGTGCCAGCAGCCTGACTAGCGGGGGGGTCATCTACAATGAGCAGTTCTTC. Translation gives CASSLTSGGVIYNEQFF. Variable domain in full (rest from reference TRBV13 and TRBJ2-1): AAGVIQSPRHLIKEKRETATLKCYPIPRHDTVYWYQQGPGQDPQFLISFYEKMQSDKGSIPDRFSAQQFSDYHSELNMSSLELGDSALYFCASSLTSGGVIYNEQFFGPGTRLTVL.